This T cell receptor (beta chain) was captured by sequencing in a study of blood T cells in healthy people across ages. Study-level findings and limits: Possibly confounding the expanded clonotype changes was the fact that donor CMV status was unknown.

This clonotype has only one observation. What it recognizes is unknown. Sample-barcoded 5' priming and a J-beta primer mix drove a second PCR of roughly 6 to 12 cycles. MiXCR, applied by TCRdb to the 5' RACE reads, yields one record per CDR3 protein. This sample yields roughly 730,000 distinct CDR3 sequences, of which 56% are seen a single time; more than 25% belongs to the top ten. This CDR3 is built from 16 residues. Per germline, CDR1 SGHTA and CDR2 FQGNSA. The ends were cut back, 4 bases at V and 0 bases at J, with 12 bases in the middle. Peripheral blood was drawn, roughly 10 milliliters per donor.

V gene TRBV7-2 combines with J gene TRBJ2-2; D is uncertain. The sample taken for sequencing was blood. This receptor was taken from a man aged 40-49 years in good health. The CDR3, as DNA: TGTGCCAGCAGCTGGGCCCTTGGATCGAACACCGGGGAGCTGTTTTTT. Translating gives CASSWALGSNTGELFF. The full variable domain, its missing parts supplied by reference TRBV7-2 and TRBJ2-2, is GAGVSQSPSNKVTEKGKDVELRCDPISGHTALYWYRQSLGQGLEFLIYFQGNSAPDKSGLPSDRFSAERTGGSVSTLTIQRTQQEDSAVYLCASSWALGSNTGELFFGEGSRLTVL.